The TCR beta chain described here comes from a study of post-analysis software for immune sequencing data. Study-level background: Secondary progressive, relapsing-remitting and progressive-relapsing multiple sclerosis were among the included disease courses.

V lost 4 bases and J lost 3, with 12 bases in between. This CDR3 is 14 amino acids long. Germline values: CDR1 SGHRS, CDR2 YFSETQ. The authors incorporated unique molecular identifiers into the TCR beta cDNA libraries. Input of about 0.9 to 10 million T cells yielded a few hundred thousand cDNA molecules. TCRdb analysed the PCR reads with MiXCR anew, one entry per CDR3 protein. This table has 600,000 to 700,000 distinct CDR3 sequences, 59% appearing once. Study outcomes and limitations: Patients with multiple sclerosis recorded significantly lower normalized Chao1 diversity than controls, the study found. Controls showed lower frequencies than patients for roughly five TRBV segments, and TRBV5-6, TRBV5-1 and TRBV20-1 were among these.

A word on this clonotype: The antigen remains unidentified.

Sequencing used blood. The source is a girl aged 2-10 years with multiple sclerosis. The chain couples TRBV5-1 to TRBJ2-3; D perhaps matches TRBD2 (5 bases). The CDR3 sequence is CASSTGIYTDTQYF. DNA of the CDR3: TGCGCCAGCAGCACCGGGATATATACAGATACGCAGTATTTT. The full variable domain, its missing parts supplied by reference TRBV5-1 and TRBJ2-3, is KAGVTQTPRYLIKTRGQQVTLSCSPISGHRSVSWYQQTPGQGLQFLFEYFSETQRNKGNFPGRFSGRQFSNSRSEMNVSTLELGDSALYLCASSTGIYTDTQYFGPGTRLTVL.